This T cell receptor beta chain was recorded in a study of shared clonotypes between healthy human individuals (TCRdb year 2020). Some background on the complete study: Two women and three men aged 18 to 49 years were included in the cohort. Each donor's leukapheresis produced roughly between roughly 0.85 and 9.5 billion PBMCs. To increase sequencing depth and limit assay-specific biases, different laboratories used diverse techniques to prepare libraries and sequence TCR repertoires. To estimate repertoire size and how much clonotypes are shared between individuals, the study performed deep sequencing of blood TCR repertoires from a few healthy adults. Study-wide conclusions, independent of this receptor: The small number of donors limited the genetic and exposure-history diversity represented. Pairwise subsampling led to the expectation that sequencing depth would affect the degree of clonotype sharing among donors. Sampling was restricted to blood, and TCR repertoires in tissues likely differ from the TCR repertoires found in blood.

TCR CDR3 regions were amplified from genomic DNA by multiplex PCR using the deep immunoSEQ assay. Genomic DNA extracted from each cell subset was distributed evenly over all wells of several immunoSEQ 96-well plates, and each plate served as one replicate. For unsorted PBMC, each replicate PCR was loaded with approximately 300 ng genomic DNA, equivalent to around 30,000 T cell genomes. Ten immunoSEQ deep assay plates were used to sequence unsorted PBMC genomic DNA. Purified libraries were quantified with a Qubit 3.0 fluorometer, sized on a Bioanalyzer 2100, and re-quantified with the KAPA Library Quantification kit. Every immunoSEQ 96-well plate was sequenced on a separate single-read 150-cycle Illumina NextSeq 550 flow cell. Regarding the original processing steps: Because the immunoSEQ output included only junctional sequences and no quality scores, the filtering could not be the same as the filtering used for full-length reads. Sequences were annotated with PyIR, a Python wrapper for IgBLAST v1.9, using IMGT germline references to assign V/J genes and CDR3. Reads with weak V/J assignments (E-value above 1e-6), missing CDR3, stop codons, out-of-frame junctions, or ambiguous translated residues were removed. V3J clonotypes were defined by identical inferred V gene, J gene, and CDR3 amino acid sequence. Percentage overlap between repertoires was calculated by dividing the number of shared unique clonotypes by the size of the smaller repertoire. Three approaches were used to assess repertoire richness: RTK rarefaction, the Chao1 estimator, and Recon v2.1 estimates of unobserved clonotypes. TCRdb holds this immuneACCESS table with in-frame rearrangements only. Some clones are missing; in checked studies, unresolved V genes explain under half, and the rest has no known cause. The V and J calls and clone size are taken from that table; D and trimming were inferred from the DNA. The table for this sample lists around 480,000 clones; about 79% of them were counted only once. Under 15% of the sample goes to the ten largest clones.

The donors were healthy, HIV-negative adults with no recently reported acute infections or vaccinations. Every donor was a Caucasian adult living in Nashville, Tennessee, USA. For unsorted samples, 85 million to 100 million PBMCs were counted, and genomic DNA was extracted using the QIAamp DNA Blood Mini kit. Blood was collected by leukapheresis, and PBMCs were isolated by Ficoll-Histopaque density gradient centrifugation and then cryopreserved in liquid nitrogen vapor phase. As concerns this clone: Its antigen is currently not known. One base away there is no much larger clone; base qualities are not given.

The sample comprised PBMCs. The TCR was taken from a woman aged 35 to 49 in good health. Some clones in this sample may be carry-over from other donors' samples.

The CDR3 protein sequence reads: CASSARRTGGADGYTF. DNA sequence: TGTGCCAGCAGCGCCAGGAGGACAGGGGGGGCGGATGGCTACACCTTC. Recombination connected TRBV9 to TRBJ1-2; the central 10 bases match TRBD1. There are 16 amino acids in the CDR3, from cysteine to phenylalanine inclusive. Only the CDR3 DNA stays, 48 bases, in frame from base 1. V has 3 bases trimmed and J has 6 bases trimmed; junction bases matching no gene number 11. For CDR1 and CDR2, the germline V gene lists SGDLS and YYNGEE.